Listed below are T cell receptor beta chains from one sample, sequenced in a study of T cells in narcolepsy. Sequencing was performed with immunoSEQ multiplex PCR; in TCRdb, only in-frame clones are kept and a portion is missing. The sample holds about 33,000 clones, 85% to 90% seen once. The specimen sequenced was CD45RA- memory CD4+ T cells from PBMCs. These receptors originate from a human donor with narcolepsy. Each CDR3 is given with its conserved first and last residue. The D gene is left open where the match is weak. Only some rows state a clone size, as once, few, many or a class for expanded clones.

16	.	TRBV27	TRBJ2-7	.	TGTGCCAGCAGTCCCCGGGGAGGGGGCATTAAGAGCGAGCAGTACTTC	CASSPRGGGIKSEQYF
13	TRBD1	TRBV10-2	TRBJ2-5	.	TGCGCCAGCAGTCAGATAGGGGGCGAGACCCAGTACTTC	CASSQIGGETQYF
13	TRBD1	TRBV2	TRBJ2-1	.	TGTGCCAGCAGTATATACAGGGGCAATGAGCAGTTCTTC	CASSIYRGNEQFF
15	.	TRBV4-1	TRBJ2-5	.	TGCGCCAGCAGCCAAGATGGACAGTGGGGGGAGACCCAGTACTTC	CASSQDGQWGETQYF
15	.	TRBV5-1	TRBJ1-4	.	TGCGCCAGCAGCTTCTGGGCGGGCCCGAATGAAAAACTGTTTTTT	CASSFWAGPNEKLFF
15	TRBD1	TRBV15	TRBJ1-4	.	TGTGCCACCAGCAGAACTCGACAGGGGTCTGAAAAACTGTTTTTT	CATSRTRQGSEKLFF
12	.	TRBV7-8	TRBJ2-2	.	TGTGCCAGCAGCCCGGTGGGCGGGGAGCTGTTTTTT	CASSPVGGELFF
14	.	TRBV6-4	TRBJ1-5	.	TGTGCCAGCAGTGAAACATATAGCAATCAGCCCCAGCATTTT	CASSETYSNQPQHF
16	TRBD1	TRBV28	TRBJ2-7	.	TGTGCCAGCAGCCGCGATATCGGGACAGGAGCCTACGAGCAGTACTTC	CASSRDIGTGAYEQYF
14	TRBD1	TRBV15	TRBJ2-7	.	TGTGCCACCAGCAGAGATAGGGCCCCAGGGGGCCAGTACTTC	CATSRDRAPGGQYF
14	.	TRBV25-1	TRBJ1-2	.	TGTGCCAGCAGTGAACCAGGGGAGAACTATGGCTACACCTTC	CASSEPGENYGYTF
16	.	TRBV19	TRBJ1-2	few	TGTGCCAGTAGTATCGTTCCCGGGTCCTCTAACTATGGCTACACCTTC	CASSIVPGSSNYGYTF
15	.	TRBV6-1	TRBJ2-7	.	TGTGCCAGCAGTTCCTGGATTTCGAGAGCCTACGAGCAGTACTTC	CASSSWISRAYEQYF
16	TRBD2	TRBV28	TRBJ2-1	.	TGTGCCAGCAGTCCGGGACTAGCGGGGGCCCACAATGAGCAGTTCTTC	CASSPGLAGAHNEQFF
15	TRBD2	TRBV6-5	TRBJ2-2	.	TGTGCCAGCAGTTTGGGCGGGAGGGCCCACGGGGAGCTGTTTTTT	CASSLGGRAHGELFF
13	.	TRBV5-5	TRBJ1-5	.	TGTGCCAGCAGCTCAAGCCCTAATCAGCCCCAGCATTTT	CASSSSPNQPQHF
15	TRBD1	TRBV6-5	TRBJ1-2	.	TGTGCCAGCAGTTTGGCGACAGGGGATATCTATGGCTACACCTTC	CASSLATGDIYGYTF
16	TRBD1	TRBV11-2	TRBJ1-2	.	TGTGCCAGCAGCCCTAACACAGGGGGGGCTAACTATGGCTACACCTTC	CASSPNTGGANYGYTF
16	TRBD1	TRBV11-3	TRBJ1-4	few	TGTGCCAGCAGGTTTTCCGAGGGGGCGGCTAATGAAAAACTGTTTTTT	CASRFSEGAANEKLFF
16	.	TRBV2	TRBJ1-2	.	TGTGCCAGCAGTGAAGCCCTGACAGAGAAACTGAATGGCTACACCTTC	CASSEALTEKLNGYTF
17	TRBD1	TRBV2	TRBJ2-7	.	TGTGCCAGCATCGGACAGGGAGGTGGTGGTGGGGTGGGAGAGCAGTACTTC	CASIGQGGGGGVGEQYF
16	TRBD2	TRBV30	TRBJ2-3	.	TGTGCCTGGAGTGTACGGGGACTAGCGGGAGACAATACGCAGTATTTT	CAWSVRGLAGDNTQYF
17	TRBD1	TRBV27	TRBJ1-5	.	TGTGCCAGCAGGCCCGATACCGGGACAGGGGTCAATCAGCCCCAGCATTTT	CASRPDTGTGVNQPQHF
14	.	TRBV14	TRBJ1-2	.	TGTGCCAGCAGCCAAGCGATCCTCGGCTATGGCTACACCTTC	CASSQAILGYGYTF
14	TRBD2	TRBV30	TRBJ2-1	.	TGTGCCTGGAGTGTAGCGGGAGGGTACAATGAGCAGTTCTTC	CAWSVAGGYNEQFF
13	.	TRBV15	TRBJ2-7	.	TGTGCCACCAGCAGAGACCCATCCTACGAGCAGTACTTC	CATSRDPSYEQYF
15	.	TRBV27	TRBJ2-3	.	TGTGCCAGCAGTACCCCCTCGCTCGGGACAGATACGCAGTATTTT	CASSTPSLGTDTQYF
12	.	TRBV6-5	TRBJ1-1	.	TGTGCCAGCCGTCCAGGGGCCTCTGAAGCTTTCTTT	CASRPGASEAFF
11	TRBD2	TRBV20-1	TRBJ2-7	.	TGCAGTGCGGGAGGGTACTACGAGCAGTACTTC	CSAGGYYEQYF
13	.	TRBV4-2	TRBJ2-7	.	TGTGCCAGCAGCCACGGCAGGTCCTACGAGCAGTACTTC	CASSHGRSYEQYF
16	.	TRBV6-5	TRBJ2-5	.	TGTGCCAGCAGTTACTCCCGGGGTGGCGGTCAAGAGACCCAGTACTTC	CASSYSRGGGQETQYF
13	.	TRBV27	TRBJ2-1	.	TGTGCCAGCACCTCTACTCCCAGGGGTGAGCAGTTCTTC	CASTSTPRGEQFF
15	.	TRBV5-4	TRBJ2-3	.	TGTGCCAGCAGCTATTACGTGGGAGCGTCAGATACGCAGTATTTT	CASSYYVGASDTQYF
12	.	TRBV9	TRBJ2-5	.	TGTGCCAGCAGTCGCGGGGAAGAGACCCAGTACTTC	CASSRGEETQYF
16	.	TRBV19	TRBJ1-5	.	TGTGCCAGTAGCGTCCTTGGGGTACAGGGAAGTCAGCCCCAGCATTTT	CASSVLGVQGSQPQHF
16	TRBD2	TRBV5-1	TRBJ2-2	.	TGCGCCAGCAGCTTGGGGGCGCGGGGGGGCACCGGGGAGCTGTTTTTT	CASSLGARGGTGELFF
16	.	TRBV18	TRBJ2-3	few	TGTGCCAGCTCACCAGTCATAACTAGACCCACAGATACGCAGTATTTT	CASSPVITRPTDTQYF
14	TRBD1	TRBV6-4	TRBJ1-2	.	TGTGCCAGCAGTGACATTGGAGGGGGCAATGGCTACACCTTC	CASSDIGGGNGYTF
16	TRBD2	TRBV18	TRBJ2-7	.	TGTGCCAGCTCACCTCCGGGACTAGCGGGGCTGTACGAGCAGTACTTC	CASSPPGLAGLYEQYF
14	.	TRBV15	TRBJ1-5	.	TGTGCCACCAGCAGAGAGGGAGGGACTCAGCCCCAGCATTTT	CATSREGGTQPQHF
12	.	TRBV2	TRBJ2-3	.	TGTGCCAGTACCTACAGCACAGATACGCAGTATTTT	CASTYSTDTQYF
13	.	TRBV10-2	TRBJ2-1	.	TGCGCCAGCAGGGAGAGCTCCTACAATGAGCAGTTCTTC	CASRESSYNEQFF
13	.	TRBV6-1	TRBJ1-5	.	TGTGCCACACGACATTCTAGCAATCAGCCCCAGCATTTT	CATRHSSNQPQHF
14	.	TRBV2	TRBJ2-2	.	TGTGCCAGCAGTGAAGAGGGTGGGCACGGGGAGCTGTTTTTT	CASSEEGGHGELFF
12	.	TRBV28	TRBJ1-2	few	TGTGCCAGCAGCCTACTTTTCTATGGCTACACCTTC	CASSLLFYGYTF
13	.	TRBV15	TRBJ2-5	.	TGTGCCACCAGCAGAGGGGCGGGAGAGACCCAGTACTTC	CATSRGAGETQYF
14	TRBD1	TRBV19	TRBJ2-5	.	TGTGCCAGTAGTAAAACAGGGGGCCTGGAGACCCAGTACTTC	CASSKTGGLETQYF
14	TRBD1	TRBV9	TRBJ1-3	.	TGTGCCAGCAGCCCCACGGACAGGGCGAACACCATATATTTT	CASSPTDRANTIYF
15	TRBD1	TRBV19	TRBJ1-1	.	TGTGCCAGTAGTTCAGACGACAGGGGGCTTTCTGAAGCTTTCTTT	CASSSDDRGLSEAFF
15	TRBD2	TRBV9	TRBJ2-1	.	TGTGCCTCGATGCCCCATAGCGGGGGGTCCAATGAGCAGTTCTTC	CASMPHSGGSNEQFF
11	.	TRBV27	TRBJ2-7	.	TGTGCCAGCAGTTTTGGGTACGAGCAGTACTTC	CASSFGYEQYF
14	.	TRBV4-2	TRBJ1-1	.	TGTGCCAGCAGCCAAGGAGGGGTGGACACTGAAGCTTTCTTT	CASSQGGVDTEAFF
17	.	TRBV5-6	TRBJ1-3	.	TGTGCCAGCAGCTTGGCCGGCAGGACCCTCTCTGGAAACACCATATATTTT	CASSLAGRTLSGNTIYF
15	.	TRBV19	TRBJ2-3	.	TGTGCCAGTAGTATAGTCACAGGCCCCACAGATACGCAGTATTTT	CASSIVTGPTDTQYF
12	.	TRBV28	TRBJ1-5	.	TGTGCCAGCGGAAGGGTAAATCAGCCCCAGCATTTT	CASGRVNQPQHF
16	TRBD2	TRBV7-3	TRBJ2-1	.	TGTGCCAGCAGCTTACTAGCGGGGGCCTACTACAATGAGCAGTTCTTC	CASSLLAGAYYNEQFF
15	.	TRBV2	TRBJ2-7	.	TGTGCCAGCAGTGAAGGGGTCAGCGTTACATACGAGCAGTACTTC	CASSEGVSVTYEQYF
12	.	TRBV18	TRBJ2-7	.	TGTGCCAGCTCACCAAGCTCCTACGAGCAGTACTTC	CASSPSSYEQYF